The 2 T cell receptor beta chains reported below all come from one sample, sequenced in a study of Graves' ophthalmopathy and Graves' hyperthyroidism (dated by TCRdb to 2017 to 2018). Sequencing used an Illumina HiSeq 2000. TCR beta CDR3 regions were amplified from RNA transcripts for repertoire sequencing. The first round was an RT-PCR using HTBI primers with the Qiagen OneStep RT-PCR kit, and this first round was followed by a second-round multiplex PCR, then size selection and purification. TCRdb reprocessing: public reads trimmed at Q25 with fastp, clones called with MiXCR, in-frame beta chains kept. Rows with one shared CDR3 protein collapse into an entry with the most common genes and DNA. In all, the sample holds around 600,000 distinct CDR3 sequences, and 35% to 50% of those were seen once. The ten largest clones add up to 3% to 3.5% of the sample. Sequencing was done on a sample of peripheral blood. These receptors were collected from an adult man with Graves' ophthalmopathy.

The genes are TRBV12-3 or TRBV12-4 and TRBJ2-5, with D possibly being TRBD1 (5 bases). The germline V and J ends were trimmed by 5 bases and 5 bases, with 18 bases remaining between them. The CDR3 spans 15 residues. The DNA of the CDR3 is TGTGCCAGCAGTCCCCACCAGGCAGGGTTGGAGACCCAGTACTTC. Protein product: CASSPHQAGLETQYF.

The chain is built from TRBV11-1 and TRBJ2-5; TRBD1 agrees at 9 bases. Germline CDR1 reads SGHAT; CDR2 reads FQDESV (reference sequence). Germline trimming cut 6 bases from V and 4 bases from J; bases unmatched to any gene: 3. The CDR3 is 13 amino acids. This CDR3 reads CASRDRGRETQYF. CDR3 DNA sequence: TGTGCCAGCAGGGACAGGGGACGAGAGACCCAGTACTTC.